Each of the 24 T cell receptor beta chains below was sequenced from the same sample in a study of shared clonotypes between healthy human individuals. This table comes from immunoSEQ multiplex PCR, and its TCRdb copy is limited to in-frame clones, with some not included. The table records some 2.1 million clones, just under 95% of them present only once. CD45RO negativity and positive selection for CCR7 defined naive CD8 cells, a population that excluded terminally differentiated effector memory CD45RA+ cells. The sample consisted of naive CD8+ T cells from PBMCs. These receptors were collected from a man between 18 and 35 years old in good health. Some clones in this sample may be carry-over from other donors' samples.

V gene TRBV6-4 combines with J gene TRBJ2-4, with 7 bases lining up with TRBD1. The CDR3 has 13 amino acids. Germline CDR1 reads MRHNA; CDR2 reads SNTAGT. Losses at the gene ends were 6 bases for V and 8 bases for J; bases not matched to a gene: 7. CDR3 in DNA: TGTGCCAGCAGAGAGACAGGGTCGTACATTCAGTACTTC. Protein sequence: CASRETGSYIQYF.

The rearrangement joins TRBV7-9 to TRBJ1-2, with 7 bases fitting TRBD1. Germline loops: CDR1 SEHNR, CDR2 FQNEAQ (reference sequence). Trimming took 5 bases from V and 2 from J; bases not matched to a gene: 8. This CDR3 spans 15 amino acids. The CDR3 nucleotides are TGTGCCAGCAGCACCAGCCGGGACAGAAACTATGGCTACACCTTC. Protein: CASSTSRDRNYGYTF.

The table lists this clone with a count of one. V is TRBV20-1 and J is TRBJ1-2; maybe TRBD1 (6 bases). Trimming stripped 1 base from V and 10 bases from J, with 10 bases between. The germline V gene encodes CDR1 DFQATT and CDR2 SNEGSKA (reference sequence). This CDR3 has 11 amino acids. The CDR3: CSARVQGVYTF. CDR3 DNA: TGCAGTGCTAGAGTACAGGGCGTCTACACCTTC.

This chain links TRBV6-6 with TRBJ1-3; no reliable D call. Germline-derived CDR1 and CDR2 are MNHNY and SVGAGI (reference sequence). The CDR3 is 14 amino acids. The V and J ends lost 5 bases and 8 bases respectively, with 16 bases between them. Here the CDR3 DNA reads TGTGCCAGCAGTCTCCCCTTCGTGGTTGACACCATATATTTT. It translates to CASSLPFVVDTIYF.

This rearrangement joins TRBV2 to TRBJ2-3; 9 bases are a match to TRBD2. Unmatched junction bases numbered 9, after V lost 9 bases and J lost 2 bases. Germline CDR1 and CDR2: SNHLY and FYNNEI. The CDR3 loop spans 15 amino acids. The CDR3 loop reads CARSNSGSYTDTQYF. CDR3 nucleotide sequence: TGTGCCAGGTCCAATAGCGGGAGCTACACAGATACGCAGTATTTT.

V gene TRBV4-1 combines with J gene TRBJ1-1; D remains unclear. Trimming took off 2 bases at V and 3 bases at J, with 16 bases between the two ends. Per germline, CDR1 MGHRA and CDR2 YSYEKL. This CDR3 has 16 residues. CDR3 sequence (DNA): TGCGCCAGCAGCCAACCCCGTGTCATGCCCGACACTGAAGCTTTCTTT. Translated, it gives CASSQPRVMPDTEAFF.

The chain has TRBV27 and TRBJ2-1; 8 bases agree with TRBD2. The CDR3 totals 16 residues. CDR1 is MNHEY and CDR2 is SMNVEV in the germline V gene (reference sequence). The V gene end was trimmed by 4 bases and the J gene end by 6 bases; junction bases not matched to a gene: 11. This CDR3 reads CASSWGREEGGNEQFF. The CDR3 DNA reads as TGTGCCAGCAGTTGGGGGCGGGAGGAGGGGGGCAATGAGCAGTTCTTC.

This chain connects TRBV7-9 to TRBJ1-1; D is unresolved. The CDR3 contains 13 residues. The germline V gene encodes CDR1 SEHNR and CDR2 FQNEAQ (reference sequence). V lost 4 bases and J 4 bases, leaving 10 bases between the germline ends. The CDR3 sequence is CASSWGTVTEAFF. The CDR3 DNA sequence: TGTGCCAGCAGCTGGGGAACCGTCACTGAAGCTTTCTTT.

The chain couples TRBV19 to TRBJ2-1; D unclear. CDR1 is LNHDA and CDR2 is SQIVND in the germline V gene (reference sequence). V was cut by 6 bases and J by 7 bases, with 7 bases left in between. The CDR3 loop spans 11 amino acids. The CDR3 sequence is CASRAGNEQFF. The CDR3 bases are TGTGCCAGTAGAGCTGGGAATGAGCAGTTCTTC. Variable domain in full (rest from reference TRBV19 and TRBJ2-1): DGGITQSPKYLFRKEGQNVTLSCEQNLNHDAMYWYRQDPGQGLRLIYYSQIVNDFQKGDIAEGYSVSREKKESFPLTVTSAQKNPTAFYLCASRAGNEQFFGPGTRLTVL.

Regarding this clone: Other DNA sequences of this sample code for an identical CDR3. The chain uses TRBV19 and TRBJ2-1; a possible D gene is TRBD2 (5 bases). Per the germline V gene, CDR1 is LNHDA and CDR2 is SQIVND (reference sequence). The germline V and J ends were trimmed by 3 bases and 4 bases, with 7 bases remaining between them. The CDR3 is made up of 13 amino acids. The CDR3: CASSITSYNEQFF. The CDR3 DNA is TGTGCCAGTAGTATCACTAGTTACAATGAGCAGTTCTTC.

The chain is built from TRBV9 and TRBJ2-3; D is possibly TRBD1 or TRBD2 (5 bases each). Deletions cut 3 bases from V and 0 bases from J, with 11 bases between. This CDR3 contains 15 residues. Germline CDR1 SGDLS, CDR2 YYNGEE. CDR3 residues: CASSAGRASTDTQYF. The CDR3 coding sequence is TGTGCCAGCAGCGCGGGACGAGCAAGCACAGATACGCAGTATTTT.

This chain links TRBV21-1 with TRBJ1-1; the table's TRBD1 call for D was not verified on the DNA. TRBV21-1 is listed as a pseudogene. CDR3 length: 15 amino acids. The DNA for the CDR3 is TGTGCCAGCAGCAAAACAGGGGGCTGTTGCACTGAAGCTTTCTTT. Translated, it gives CASSKTGGCCTEAFF.

The chain couples TRBV13 to TRBJ2-5, with a tentative D call TRBD1 (7 bases). Trimming pared 3 bases from V and 2 bases from J, leaving 16 bases between. CDR1 and CDR2 from the germline V gene are PRHDT and FYEKMQ (reference sequence). This CDR3 has 16 residues. CDR3: CASSLGGQPSQETQYF. The DNA for the CDR3 is TGTGCCAGCAGCTTGGGGGGACAGCCTTCGCAAGAGACCCAGTACTTC.

The chain carries TRBV9 and TRBJ1-1; tentatively, D is TRBD1 (5 bases). The ends were cut back, 3 bases at V and 8 bases at J, with 14 bases in the middle. This CDR3 contains 13 residues. Germline CDR1 is SGDLS and CDR2 is YYNGEE. The CDR3 loop reads CASSADSTGEAFF. CDR3 bases: TGTGCCAGCAGCGCCGACAGTACCGGGGAAGCTTTCTTT.

This clone appeared a single time. The V and J genes are TRBV9 and TRBJ2-5, with D possibly called TRBD1 or TRBD2 (5 bases each). Per the germline V gene, CDR1 is SGDLS and CDR2 is YYNGEE. This CDR3 has 15 residues. With 2 bases removed from V and 2 bases from J, the gap between germline ends came to 13 bases. This CDR3 is CASSVGWGRQETQYF. DNA of the CDR3: TGTGCCAGCAGCGTTGGCTGGGGGAGACAAGAGACCCAGTACTTC.

V is TRBV15 and J is TRBJ1-1; 7 bases fit TRBD1. The CDR3 sequence is 15 residues long. Trimming cost V 2 bases and J 6 bases; bases outside gene matches: 9. Germline CDR1 is LNHNV and CDR2 is YYDKDF (reference sequence). CDR3 sequence (DNA): TGTGCCACCAGCAGACCCGACAGGGAAGGGTCTGAAGCTTTCTTT. This encodes CATSRPDREGSEAFF.

The rearrangement uses TRBV9 and TRBJ2-1; TRBD2 is a possible D gene (6 bases). CDR3 length: 13 residues. From germline, CDR1 is SGDLS and CDR2 YYNGEE. V lost 6 bases and J 10 bases, leaving 17 bases between the germline ends. The CDR3 loop is CASTLGWAGEQFF. The CDR3 DNA reads as TGTGCCAGCACCCTGGGCTGGGCGGGAGAGCAGTTCTTC.

This chain uses TRBV27 with TRBJ2-1; possibly TRBD2 for D (5 bases). The CDR3 covers 14 residues. Germline V gives CDR1 MNHEY, CDR2 SMNVEV (reference sequence). V lost 10 bases to trimming and J lost 0 bases, with 13 bases between them. CDR3 in amino acids: CATAEGSSYNEQFF. The CDR3, as DNA: TGTGCCACCGCAGAGGGAAGCTCCTACAATGAGCAGTTCTTC.

The CDR3 DNA sequence: TGTGCCGCTCGGGAATACAATGAGCAGTTCTTC. Its protein product is CAAREYNEQFF. The chain is built from TRBV2 and TRBJ2-1; perhaps TRBD2 as D (5 bases). Trimming shortened V by 11 bases and J by 4 bases, and 9 bases separated the two germline ends. The CDR3 length is 11 residues. CDR1 and CDR2 from the germline V gene are SNHLY and FYNNEI.

This clone was found a few times. This chain uses TRBV4-2 with TRBJ1-1; 8 nucleotides agree with TRBD1. Germline V gene lookup returns CDR1 LGHNA and CDR2 YNFKEQ. The V gene end was trimmed by 5 bases and the J gene end by 8 bases; junction bases not matched to a gene: 10. This CDR3 comprises 14 residues. This CDR3 reads CASSVGQDSQEAFF. Here the CDR3 DNA reads TGTGCCAGCAGCGTGGGACAGGACAGCCAAGAAGCTTTCTTT.

The chain carries TRBV25-1 and TRBJ1-2; a possible D gene is TRBD1 (6 bases). Germline assignment: CDR1 MGHDK and CDR2 SYGVNS. This CDR3 spans 12 amino acids. The V gene lost 6 bases and the J gene lost 3 bases, with 8 bases spanning the gap. CDR3 in amino acids: CASRAGDYGYTF. DNA of the CDR3: TGTGCCAGCAGGGCAGGGGACTATGGCTACACCTTC.

The V call is TRBV7-8, the J call TRBJ1-5; D not certain. V lost 1 base to trimming and J lost 0 bases, with 13 bases between them. The CDR3 has 17 amino acids. Germline lookup yields CDR1 SGHVS and CDR2 FQNEAQ. CDR3 in DNA: TGTGCCAGCAGCTTAGAGAGTCGGGTGTATAGCAATCAGCCCCAGCATTTT. The encoded protein is CASSLESRVYSNQPQHF.

The chain employs TRBV19 and TRBJ1-1; D remains ambiguous. Trimming removed 3 bases from V and 0 bases from J, with 11 bases in between. The CDR3 runs to 15 residues. Germline V gene lookup returns CDR1 LNHDA and CDR2 SQIVND (reference sequence). CDR3 loop: CASSILADMNTEAFF. DNA of the CDR3: TGTGCCAGTAGTATCTTGGCAGACATGAACACTGAAGCTTTCTTT.

CDR3 amino acids: CSVGTGAQPQHF. CDR3 in DNA: TGCAGCGTCGGGACAGGGGCTCAGCCCCAGCATTTT. The chain carries TRBV29-1 and TRBJ1-5; 10 bases match TRBD1. In germline, CDR1 is SQVTM, CDR2 ANQGSEA. Trimming removed 6 bases from V and 6 bases from J; junction bases left unmatched: 2. This CDR3 contains 12 residues. The variable domain in full, with the rest retrieved from reference TRBV29-1 and TRBJ1-5, is SAVISQKPSRDICQRGTSLTIQCQVDSQVTMMFWYRQQPGQSLTLIATANQGSEATYESGFVIDKFPISRPNLTFSTLTVSNMSPEDSSIYLCSVGTGAQPQHFGDGTRLSIL.